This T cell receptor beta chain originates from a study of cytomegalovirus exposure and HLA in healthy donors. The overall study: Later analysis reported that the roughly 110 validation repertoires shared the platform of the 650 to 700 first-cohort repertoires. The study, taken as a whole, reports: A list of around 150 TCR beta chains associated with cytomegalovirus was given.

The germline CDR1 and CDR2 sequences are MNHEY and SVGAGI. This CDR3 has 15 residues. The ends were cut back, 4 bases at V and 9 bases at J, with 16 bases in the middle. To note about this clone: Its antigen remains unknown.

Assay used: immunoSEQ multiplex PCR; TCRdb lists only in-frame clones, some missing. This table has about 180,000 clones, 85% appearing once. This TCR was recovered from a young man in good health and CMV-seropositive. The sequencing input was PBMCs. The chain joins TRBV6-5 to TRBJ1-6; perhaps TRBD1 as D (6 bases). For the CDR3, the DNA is TGTGCCAGCAGTTCTATCAGGGGAATTGTTTCACCCCTCCACTTT. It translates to CASSSIRGIVSPLHF.